These T cell receptor beta chains were read from a single sample in a study of response to subunit inactivated influenza vaccine. TCRdb reprocessed the RT-PCR reads via MiXCR and lists one record per CDR3 protein. The sample consists of 180,000 or so distinct CDR3 sequences, about 12% of them appearing once. In addition, the sample was reused for a study of T cells expressing NK-cell markers.

The material sequenced was CD8+ T cells sorted from PBMCs, taken less than 13 days after vaccination. The receptors derive from a man aged 50-59 years who received an inactivated influenza vaccine. The CDR3 runs from the conserved cysteine through the conserved F or W. A D gene is named only where the DNA matches it firmly. Rows may omit the clone size; those that give it use once, few, many or a size class.

TRBJ2-3	.	TRBV10-2	TRBD1	CASSEADVTGGQYF	TGCGCCAGCAGTGAGGCGGACGTTACAGGGGGGCAGTATTTT
TRBJ2-1	once	TRBV7-9	.	CLTSRGRGDEQFF	TGTTTAACTAGCAGGGGCCGGGGGGATGAGCAGTTCTTC
TRBJ2-3	few	TRBV29-1	.	CSVERPRPGASTDTQYF	TGCAGCGTTGAAAGGCCGCGGCCAGGAGCTAGCACAGATACGCAGTATTTT
TRBJ2-1	many	TRBV11-2	TRBD2	CASSWGLAGGYEQFF	TGTGCCAGCAGCTGGGGACTAGCGGGGGGCTATGAGCAGTTCTTC
TRBJ2-5	few	TRBV20-1	.	CSAWGAGQETQYF	TGCAGTGCTTGGGGGGCTGGACAAGAGACCCAGTACTTC
TRBJ2-7	.	TRBV5-1	.	CASSPVASRSYEQYF	TGCGCCAGCAGCCCGGTGGCTAGCAGGTCCTACGAGCAGTACTTC
TRBJ2-5	few	TRBV6-2/TRBV6-3	.	CASSYPPHGYQETQYF	TGTGCCAGCAGTTACCCCCCTCACGGGTACCAAGAGACCCAGTACTTC
TRBJ1-1	.	TRBV6-1	.	CASSLQGYTEAFF	TGTGCCAGCAGCCTCCAGGGGTACACTGAAGCTTTCTTT
TRBJ2-7	.	TRBV15	TRBD1	CATSWGQGSYEQYF	TGTGCCACCAGCTGGGGACAGGGGTCCTACGAGCAGTACTTC
TRBJ2-1	.	TRBV4-2	TRBD2	CASSHSSGNYNEQFF	TGTGCCAGCAGCCATTCTAGCGGTAATTACAATGAGCAGTTCTTC
TRBJ2-7	.	TRBV3-1	.	CASSQGGPLSEQYF	TGTGCCAGCAGCCAAGGGGGACCCCTTAGCGAGCAGTACTTC
TRBJ2-1	few	TRBV14	.	CASSQVWGEVWTQFF	TGTGCCAGCAGCCAAGTATGGGGGGAGGTCTGGACGCAGTTCTTC
TRBJ2-1	few	TRBV28	TRBD2	CASSPPGTSGNWGYNEQFF	TGTGCCAGCAGTCCCCCCGGTACTAGCGGGAACTGGGGGTACAATGAGCAGTTCTTC
TRBJ2-3	many	TRBV12-3/TRBV12-4	TRBD2	CASSLKAGADTQYF	TGTGCCAGCAGTTTAAAGGCGGGAGCAGATACGCAGTATTTT
TRBJ2-7	many	TRBV12-3/TRBV12-4	TRBD2	CASSFSAGASYEQYF	TGTGCCAGCAGTTTTTCTGCGGGAGCTTCGTACGAGCAGTACTTC
TRBJ2-7	.	TRBV12-3/TRBV12-4	TRBD2	CASSLLGLAGEQYF	TGTGCCAGCAGTTTATTGGGACTAGCGGGCGAGCAGTACTTC
TRBJ2-7	.	TRBV7-9	TRBD1	CASSRQGFYEQYF	TGTGCCAGCAGCCGACAGGGGTTCTACGAGCAGTACTTC
TRBJ2-5	.	TRBV6-6	TRBD2	CASVGLGVWETQYF	TGTGCCAGCGTCGGACTAGGAGTATGGGAGACCCAGTACTTC
TRBJ2-7	few	TRBV23-1	TRBD2	CASSQSSPGQRTSGRAGEQYF	TGCGCCAGCAGTCAATCCTCGCCGGGACAGAGGACTAGCGGGAGGGCCGGCGAGCAGTACTTC
TRBJ1-6	.	TRBV12-3/TRBV12-4	TRBD1	CASSTGTGVYSPLHF	TGTGCCAGCAGCACCGGGACAGGGGTTTATTCACCCCTCCACTTT
TRBJ2-6	once	TRBV30	.	CAWRKGGSGANVLTF	TGTGCCTGGAGAAAGGGGGGCTCTGGGGCCAACGTCCTGACTTTC
TRBJ1-1	.	TRBV11-2	.	CASSLVLRGFAEAFF	TGTGCCAGCAGCTTAGTTCTCAGGGGATTCGCTGAAGCTTTCTTT
TRBJ2-7	many	TRBV12-3/TRBV12-4	.	CASSFGHNYEQYF	TGTGCCAGCAGTTTCGGTCACAACTACGAGCAGTACTTC
TRBJ2-7	few	TRBV20-1	TRBD1	CSAERTGNYEQYF	TGCAGTGCTGAGAGGACAGGAAACTACGAGCAGTACTTC
TRBJ2-3	.	TRBV10-1	.	CASLRDTQYF	TGCGCCAGCCTCCGTGATACGCAGTATTTT
TRBJ2-1	few	TRBV11-3	.	CASSPSQGNYNEQFF	TGTGCCAGCAGCCCCTCCCAGGGGAACTACAATGAGCAGTTCTTC
TRBJ2-7	.	TRBV11-2	.	CASSVGRDPYEQYF	TGTGCCAGCAGCGTTGGACGGGACCCCTACGAGCAGTACTTC
TRBJ2-7	.	TRBV12-3/TRBV12-4	TRBD1	CASSAPGQAFYEQYF	TGTGCCAGCAGTGCCCCGGGACAGGCCTTCTACGAGCAGTACTTC
TRBJ2-7	few	TRBV5-1	TRBD2	CASSLRSGSPLEQYF	TGCGCCAGCAGCTTGAGAAGCGGGAGCCCCCTCGAGCAGTACTTC
TRBJ2-1	.	TRBV6-1	TRBD1	CASSRQGDNEQFF	TGTGCCAGCAGTCGACAGGGGGACAATGAGCAGTTCTTC
TRBJ2-7	.	TRBV15	.	CATSRDSRLYEQYF	TGTGCCACCAGCAGAGATTCACGGCTATACGAGCAGTACTTC
TRBJ1-4	.	TRBV4-1	.	CASSPLGEGVLGAPNEKLFF	TGCGCCAGCAGCCCCCTCGGGGAGGGGGTTCTCGGAGCCCCAAATGAAAAACTGTTTTTT
TRBJ2-1	few	TRBV6-5	.	CASRAGLEQFF	TGTGCCAGCAGAGCCGGCTTAGAGCAGTTCTTC
TRBJ1-2	many	TRBV29-1	.	CSVGDTPNYGYTF	TGCAGCGTTGGGGACACCCCAAACTATGGCTACACCTTC
TRBJ2-7	.	TRBV29-1	TRBD1	CSVEDPSGTGAYEQYF	TGCAGCGTTGAAGATCCTTCCGGGACAGGGGCCTACGAGCAGTACTTC
TRBJ2-2	.	TRBV5-5	.	CASSLYLPTNTGELFF	TGTGCCAGCAGCTTGTATCTACCCACGAACACCGGGGAGCTGTTTTTT
TRBJ2-7	.	TRBV19	.	CASSNLWGGGQPFF	TGTGCCAGTAGTAACCTCTGGGGAGGTGGACAGCCTTTCTTC
TRBJ2-7	.	TRBV27	TRBD1	CASSAGTGGGDEQYF	TGTGCCAGCAGTGCCGGGACAGGGGGAGGCGACGAGCAGTACTTC
TRBJ1-4	few	TRBV12-3/TRBV12-4	.	CASSSYTGTPNEKLFF	TGTGCCAGCAGTAGTTATACCGGGACACCTAATGAAAAACTGTTTTTT
TRBJ1-6	few	TRBV27	TRBD1	CASQYTGGFNSPLHF	TGTGCCAGCCAATATACAGGGGGCTTTAATTCACCCCTCCACTTT
TRBJ2-7	many	TRBV29-1	TRBD1	CSVEDRDSSYEQYF	TGCAGCGTTGAAGATCGGGACAGCTCCTACGAGCAGTACTTC
TRBJ1-1	few	TRBV27	.	CASSLGRAVTEAFF	TGTGCCAGCAGTTTAGGCAGGGCGGTCACTGAAGCTTTCTTT
TRBJ2-1	many	TRBV5-1	.	CASSLAQIYNEQFF	TGCGCCAGCAGCTTGGCCCAGATCTACAATGAGCAGTTCTTC
TRBJ2-3	few	TRBV6-5	TRBD2	CASSYGSGGNTDTQYF	TGTGCCAGCAGTTATGGTAGCGGGGGTAACACAGATACGCAGTATTTT
TRBJ2-1	.	TRBV5-6	TRBD1	CASSSGPSWTGGDSYNEQFF	TGTGCCAGCAGCTCTGGACCTTCGTGGACAGGGGGAGACTCCTACAATGAGCAGTTCTTC
TRBJ2-1	few	TRBV10-3	TRBD2	CAISGLAGGPGYNEQFF	TGTGCCATCAGTGGCCTAGCGGGAGGGCCGGGATACAATGAGCAGTTCTTC
TRBJ2-1	few	TRBV7-9	.	CASSSLARGLYNEQFF	TGTGCCAGCAGCTCCTTAGCGCGGGGCCTATACAATGAGCAGTTCTTC
TRBJ2-1	many	TRBV27	TRBD2	CASSLYSGGYNEQFF	TGTGCCAGCAGTTTATATAGCGGGGGGTACAATGAGCAGTTCTTC
TRBJ2-5	.	TRBV6-2/TRBV6-3	.	CASSSIDVTTETQYF	TGTGCCAGCAGTTCCATCGACGTAACGACAGAGACCCAGTACTTC
TRBJ1-4	many	TRBV10-2	.	CASREVGEKLFF	TGCGCCAGCAGGGAGGTTGGCGAAAAACTGTTTTTT
TRBJ2-2	few	TRBV4-3	.	CASSQDKRHTGELFF	TGCGCCAGCAGCCAAGATAAAAGACACACCGGGGAGCTGTTTTTT
TRBJ2-4	many	TRBV4-2	TRBD2	CASSQDLAGGLYGGIQYF	TGTGCCAGCAGCCAAGACCTAGCGGGTGGTTTGTATGGTGGCATTCAGTACTTC
TRBJ1-1	.	TRBV19	.	CASSIQGTEAFF	TGTGCCAGTAGTATCCAGGGCACTGAAGCTTTCTTT
TRBJ2-1	.	TRBV14	.	CASSLPGGLGSYNEQFF	TGTGCCAGCAGCCTTCCCGGGGGACTTGGATCCTACAATGAGCAGTTCTTC
TRBJ2-7	few	TRBV18	TRBD1	CASSPDNRGPYEQYF	TGTGCCAGCTCACCAGATAACAGGGGGCCCTACGAGCAGTACTTC
TRBJ2-7	.	TRBV20-1	TRBD1	CSARDRTGGYEQYF	TGCAGTGCTAGAGATCGGACAGGCGGGTACGAGCAGTACTTC